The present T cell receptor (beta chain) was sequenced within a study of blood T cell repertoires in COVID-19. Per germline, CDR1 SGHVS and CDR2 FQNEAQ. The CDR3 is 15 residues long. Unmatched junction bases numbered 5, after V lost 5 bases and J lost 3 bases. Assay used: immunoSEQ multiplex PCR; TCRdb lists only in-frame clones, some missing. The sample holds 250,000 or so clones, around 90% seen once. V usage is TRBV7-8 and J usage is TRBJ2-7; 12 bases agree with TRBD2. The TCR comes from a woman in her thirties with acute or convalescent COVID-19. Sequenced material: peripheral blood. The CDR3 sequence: CASSTGLAGFYEQYF. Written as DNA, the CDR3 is TGTGCCAGCAGCACGGGACTAGCGGGTTTCTACGAGCAGTACTTC.